The entry that follows covers one T cell receptor (beta chain) sequence. Its antigen specificity is not known. The record has no base qualities; no much larger clone is one base away. This record belongs to a study of radiotherapy plus CTLA-4 blockade in lung cancer listed by TCRdb under 2018. About the investigation overall: Objective responses occurred in roughly 19% of enrolled patients, and approximately 34% achieved disease control. Findings and caveats that apply to the study as a whole: After treatment with radiotherapy and ipilimumab, TCR clones that originated in tumors expanded in peripheral blood. Early dynamic changes in blood T cell clones, together with increased serum interferon-beta after radiation, were reported as the strongest predictors of response.

The CDR3, cysteine through phenylalanine, is 15 amino acids long. Here the CDR3 DNA is all that survives: 45 bases in frame from base 1. Here V drops 5 bases and J drops 4 bases, and the junction holds 9 bases not matched to any gene. Per the germline V gene (reference sequence), LNHDA is the CDR1 and SQIVND is the CDR2. Focal radiation therapy combined with CTLA-4 blockade (ipilimumab) was tested in patients with chemo-refractory metastatic non-small-cell lung cancer. The receptor library was made with the immunoSEQ multiplex PCR assay. Here the immuneACCESS table is served through TCRdb, limited to in-frame sequences with V and J called. Missing clones are a known gap in these copies; in checked studies unresolved V genes cover under half, and the rest lacks a known reason. This sample lists 53,000 or so clones; 70% to 90% were detected once. The ten largest clones add up to 7.8% of the sample.

Rearrangement joined TRBV19 to TRBJ2-5; 8 bases in the junction line up with TRBD1. The sequencing here drew on peripheral blood, taken from a patient treated with radiotherapy plus ipilimumab. This TCR was sampled from a human donor with non-small cell lung cancer whose response to radiotherapy plus ipilimumab could not be evaluated. CDR3 sequence: CASSFRTGNGETQYF. The nucleotide sequence is given as TGTGCCAGTAGTTTTCGGACAGGGAACGGAGAGACCCAGTACTTC.